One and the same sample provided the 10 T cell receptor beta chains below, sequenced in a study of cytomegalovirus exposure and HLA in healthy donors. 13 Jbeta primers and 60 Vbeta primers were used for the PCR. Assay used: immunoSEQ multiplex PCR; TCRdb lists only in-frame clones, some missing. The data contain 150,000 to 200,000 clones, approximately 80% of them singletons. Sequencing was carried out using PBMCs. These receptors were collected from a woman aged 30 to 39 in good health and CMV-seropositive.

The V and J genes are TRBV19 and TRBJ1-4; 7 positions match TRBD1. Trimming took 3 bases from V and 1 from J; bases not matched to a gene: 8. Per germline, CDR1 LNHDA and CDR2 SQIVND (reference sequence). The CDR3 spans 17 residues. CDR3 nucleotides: TGTGCCAGTAGTATTCTAGTACAGGGGATAACTAATGAAAAACTGTTTTTT. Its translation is CASSILVQGITNEKLFF.

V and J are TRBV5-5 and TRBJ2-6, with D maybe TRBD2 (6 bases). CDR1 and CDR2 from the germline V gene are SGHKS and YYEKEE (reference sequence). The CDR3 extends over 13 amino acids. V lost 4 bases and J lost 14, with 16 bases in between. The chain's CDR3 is CASSPGGTPILTF. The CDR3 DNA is TGTGCCAGCAGCCCCGGCGGGACTCCCATCCTGACTTTC.

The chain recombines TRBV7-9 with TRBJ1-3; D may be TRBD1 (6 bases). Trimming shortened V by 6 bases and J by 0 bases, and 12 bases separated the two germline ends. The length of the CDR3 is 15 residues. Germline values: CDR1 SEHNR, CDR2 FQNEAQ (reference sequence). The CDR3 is CASRSRRGSGNTIYF. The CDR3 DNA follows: TGTGCCAGCAGGTCCCGCAGGGGCTCTGGAAACACCATATATTTT.

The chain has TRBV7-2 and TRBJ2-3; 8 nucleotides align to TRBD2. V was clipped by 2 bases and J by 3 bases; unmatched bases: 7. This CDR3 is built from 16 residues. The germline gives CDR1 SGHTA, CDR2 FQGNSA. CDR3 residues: CASSLYPGGSTDTQYF. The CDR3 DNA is TGTGCCAGCAGCTTATACCCGGGGGGGTCAACAGATACGCAGTATTTT.

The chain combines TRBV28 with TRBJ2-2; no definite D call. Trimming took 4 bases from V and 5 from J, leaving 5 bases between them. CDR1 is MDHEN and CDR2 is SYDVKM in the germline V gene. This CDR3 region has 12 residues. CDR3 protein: CASSSVTGELFF. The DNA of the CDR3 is TGTGCCAGCAGTTCAGTAACCGGGGAGCTGTTTTTT.

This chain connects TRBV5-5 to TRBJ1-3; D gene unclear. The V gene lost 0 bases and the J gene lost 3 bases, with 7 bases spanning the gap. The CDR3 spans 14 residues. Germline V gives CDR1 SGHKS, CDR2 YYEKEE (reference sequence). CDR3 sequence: CASSLGGLGNTIYF. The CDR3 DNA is TGTGCCAGCAGCTTGGGAGGACTTGGAAACACCATATATTTT.

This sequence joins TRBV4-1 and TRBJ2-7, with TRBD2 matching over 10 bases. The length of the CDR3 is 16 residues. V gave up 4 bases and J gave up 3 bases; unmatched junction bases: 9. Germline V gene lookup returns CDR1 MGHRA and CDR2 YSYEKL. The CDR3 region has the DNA TGCGCCAGCAGCCTCGAGACAGCGGGGGGGAGCTACGAGCAGTACTTC. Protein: CASSLETAGGSYEQYF.

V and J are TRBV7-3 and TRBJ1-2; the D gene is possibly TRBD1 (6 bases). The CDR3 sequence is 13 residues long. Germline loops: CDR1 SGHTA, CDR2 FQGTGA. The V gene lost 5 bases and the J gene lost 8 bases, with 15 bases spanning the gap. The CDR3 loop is CASSPTGPGGYTF. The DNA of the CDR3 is TGTGCCAGCAGCCCGACAGGCCCGGGGGGCTACACCTTC.

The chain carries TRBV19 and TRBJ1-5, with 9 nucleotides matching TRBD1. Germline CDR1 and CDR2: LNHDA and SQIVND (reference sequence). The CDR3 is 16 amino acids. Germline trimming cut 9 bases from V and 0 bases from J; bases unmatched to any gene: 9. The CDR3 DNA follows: TGTGCCAGCGGACAGGGGTTAGTATATAGCAATCAGCCCCAGCATTTT. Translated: CASGQGLVYSNQPQHF.

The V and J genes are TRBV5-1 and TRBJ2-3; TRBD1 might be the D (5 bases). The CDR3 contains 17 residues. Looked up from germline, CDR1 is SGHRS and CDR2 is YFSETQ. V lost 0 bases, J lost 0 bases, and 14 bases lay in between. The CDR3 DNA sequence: TGCGCCAGCAGCTTGGCCGCGTCAGGGCACAGCACAGATACGCAGTATTTT. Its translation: CASSLAASGHSTDTQYF.